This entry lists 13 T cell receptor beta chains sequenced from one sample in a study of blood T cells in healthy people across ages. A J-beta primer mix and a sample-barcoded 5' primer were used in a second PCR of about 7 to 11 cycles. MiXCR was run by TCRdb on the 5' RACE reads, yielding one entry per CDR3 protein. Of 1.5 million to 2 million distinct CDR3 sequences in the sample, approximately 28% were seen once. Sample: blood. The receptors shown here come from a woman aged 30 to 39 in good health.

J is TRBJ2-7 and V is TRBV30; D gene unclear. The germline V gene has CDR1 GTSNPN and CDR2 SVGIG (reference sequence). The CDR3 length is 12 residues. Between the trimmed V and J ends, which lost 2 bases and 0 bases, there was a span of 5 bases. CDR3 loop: CAWSRNSYEQYF. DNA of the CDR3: TGTGCCTGGAGTAGAAACTCCTACGAGCAGTACTTC.

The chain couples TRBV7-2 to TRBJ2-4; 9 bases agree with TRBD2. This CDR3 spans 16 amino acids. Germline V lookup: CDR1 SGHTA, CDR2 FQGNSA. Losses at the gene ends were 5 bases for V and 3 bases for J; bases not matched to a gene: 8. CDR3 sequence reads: CASSPGLARLKNIQYF. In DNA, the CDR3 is TGTGCCAGCAGCCCCGGACTAGCGAGACTCAAAAACATTCAGTACTTC.

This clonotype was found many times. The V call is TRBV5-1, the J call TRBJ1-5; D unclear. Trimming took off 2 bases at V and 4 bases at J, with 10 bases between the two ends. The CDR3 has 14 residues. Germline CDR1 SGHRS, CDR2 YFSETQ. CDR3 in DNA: TGCGCCAGCAGCTTTGACGGGTCAAATCAGCCCCAGCATTTT. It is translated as CASSFDGSNQPQHF.

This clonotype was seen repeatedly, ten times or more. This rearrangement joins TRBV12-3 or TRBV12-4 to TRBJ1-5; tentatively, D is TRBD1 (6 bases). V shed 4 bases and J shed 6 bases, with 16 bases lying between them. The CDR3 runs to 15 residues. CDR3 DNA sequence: TGTGCCAGCAGTTCAAACCGGGACATAGGTCAGCCCCAGCATTTT. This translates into CASSSNRDIGQPQHF.

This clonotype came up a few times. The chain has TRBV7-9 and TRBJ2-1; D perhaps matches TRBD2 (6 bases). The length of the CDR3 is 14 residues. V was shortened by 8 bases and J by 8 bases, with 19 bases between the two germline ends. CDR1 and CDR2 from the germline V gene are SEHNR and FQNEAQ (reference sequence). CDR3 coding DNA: TGTGCCAGCGTCCCTAGGCAGGGACTCCATGAGCAGTTCTTC. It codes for CASVPRQGLHEQFF.

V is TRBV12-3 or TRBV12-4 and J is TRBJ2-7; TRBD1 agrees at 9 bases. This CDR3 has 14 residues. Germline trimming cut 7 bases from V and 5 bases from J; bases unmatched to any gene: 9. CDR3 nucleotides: TGTGCCAGCAAGACGACAGGGGGTGTCGACGAGCAGTACTTC. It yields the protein CASKTTGGVDEQYF.

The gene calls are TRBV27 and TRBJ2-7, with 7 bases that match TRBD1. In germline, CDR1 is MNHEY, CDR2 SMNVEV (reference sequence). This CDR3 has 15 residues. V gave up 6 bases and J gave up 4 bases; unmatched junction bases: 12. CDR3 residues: CASRRGGTASYEQYF. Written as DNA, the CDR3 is TGTGCCAGCAGGAGAGGTGGGACAGCAAGTTACGAGCAGTACTTC.

The CDR3 DNA reads as TGCGCCAGCAGCCCCCTTTGGACAGGCCGCCCCTCACCCCTCCACTTT. This encodes CASSPLWTGRPSPLHF. The rearrangement joins TRBV5-1 to TRBJ1-6; 7 positions match TRBD1. After removal of 4 bases from V and 10 bases from J, the junction contained 14 bases not matched to a gene. The germline CDR1 and CDR2 sequences are SGHRS and YFSETQ. The CDR3 sequence is 16 residues long.

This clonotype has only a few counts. CDR3 in DNA: TGCGCCAGCAGCTTGAGTGGGGACAGGGGTAACGAGCAGTACTTC. Translated: CASSLSGDRGNEQYF. The gene calls are TRBV5-1 and TRBJ2-7; 10 bases fit TRBD1. The ends lost 1 base at V and 5 bases at J; junction bases unmatched: 6. The germline CDR1 and CDR2 sequences are SGHRS and YFSETQ. CDR3 length equals 15 residues.

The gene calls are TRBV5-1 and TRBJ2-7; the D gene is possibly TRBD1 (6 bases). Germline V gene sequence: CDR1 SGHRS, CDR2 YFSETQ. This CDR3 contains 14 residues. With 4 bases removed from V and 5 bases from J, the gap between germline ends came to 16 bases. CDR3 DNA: TGCGCCAGCAGCGACCCGGGTGAGGGGGACGAGCAGTACTTC. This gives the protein CASSDPGEGDEQYF.

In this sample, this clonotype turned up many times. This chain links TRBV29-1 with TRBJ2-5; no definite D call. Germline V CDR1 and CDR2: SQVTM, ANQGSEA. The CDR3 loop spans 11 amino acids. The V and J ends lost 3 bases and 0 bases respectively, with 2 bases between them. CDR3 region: CSVDYQETQYF. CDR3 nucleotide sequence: TGCAGCGTTGACTACCAAGAGACCCAGTACTTC.

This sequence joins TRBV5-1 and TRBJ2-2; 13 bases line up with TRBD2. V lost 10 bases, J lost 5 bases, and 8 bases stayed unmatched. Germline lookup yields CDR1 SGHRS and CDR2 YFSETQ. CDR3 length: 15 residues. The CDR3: CASTPTSGGTGELFF. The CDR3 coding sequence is TGCGCCTCCACTCCGACTAGCGGGGGGACCGGGGAGCTGTTTTTT.

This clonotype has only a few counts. The CDR3 DNA sequence: TGCAGCGTTCTTACAGGGGGCGGCAATGAAAAACTGTTTTTT. Translated, it gives CSVLTGGGNEKLFF. The rearrangement joins TRBV29-1 to TRBJ1-4, with TRBD1 matching over 9 bases. V shed 5 bases, J shed 5 bases, and the junction held 6 bases outside the gene matches. The V gene's germline CDR1 is SQVTM and CDR2 ANQGSEA. This CDR3 is built from 14 residues.